The 17 T cell receptor gamma chains given below trace back to one sample, sequenced in a study of human gamma delta and Vdelta1 T cells. Their specific antigens are unknown. TCRdb re-identified clones in the PCR reads via CATT. Among roughly 3,900 gamma-chain clones listed, 16% were seen once. Specimen: Vdelta1 gamma-delta T cells from blood grown in culture (DOT cells). Source of these receptors: a human donor in good health.

Only a few counts were recorded for this clone. The rearrangement joins TRGV10 to TRGJ1 or TRGJ2. TRGV10 is an ORF; its function is uncertain. V dropped 8 bases and J dropped 12; count of bases not matched to a gene: 11. This CDR3 has 11 residues. This CDR3 reads CAAWDFGGKLF. The CDR3 region has the DNA TGTGCTGCGTGGGATTTCGGGGGGAAACTCTTT.

The chain carries TRGV9 and TRGJ1 or TRGJ2. The CDR3 length is 15 residues. J gave up 0 bases and V 2 bases, and 7 bases lay outside the gene matches. Germline V gene lookup returns CDR1 GITISATS and CDR2 ISYDGTV (reference sequence). The CDR3 DNA sequence: TGTGCCTTGTGGGAGGAGAACGAGAATTATTATAAGAAACTCTTT. This translates into CALWEENENYYKKLF.

The chain couples TRGV9 to TRGJ1 or TRGJ2. The CDR3 is 17 amino acids. The ends lost 0 bases at V and 4 bases at J; junction bases unmatched: 15. In germline, CDR1 is GITISATS, CDR2 ISYDGTV (reference sequence). The CDR3 here is CALWEVQRSHEYYKKLF. The DNA for the CDR3 is TGTGCCTTGTGGGAGGTGCAAAGATCTCATGAGTATTATAAGAAACTCTTT.

In its sample, this clone is medium-sized (0.01 to 0.1%). This sample also contains other DNA sequences that code for the same CDR3. The chain carries TRGV2 and TRGJ1 or TRGJ2. Germline assignment: CDR1 EGSNGY and CDR2 YDSYNSKV. The V and J ends lost 0 bases and 0 bases, in that order; junction bases with no gene match: 5. This CDR3 comprises 15 residues. The CDR3 DNA reads TGTGCCACCTGGGACGGGCCGCGGAATTATTATAAGAAACTCTTT. It specifies CATWDGPRNYYKKLF.

This clone has more than one count but fewer than ten. V usage is TRGV8 and J usage is TRGJ1 or TRGJ2. V shed 1 base and J 0 bases; nucleotides not matched to a gene: 3. The CDR3 loop spans 14 amino acids. Per germline, CDR1 VENAVY and CDR2 YDSYNSRV. In DNA, the CDR3 is TGTGCCACCTGGGATAGCGCGAATTATTATAAGAAACTCTTT. Translating it yields CATWDSANYYKKLF.

By sample fraction, this clone is large (0.1 to 1%). The V and J genes are TRGV2 and TRGJ1 or TRGJ2. CDR3 size: 14 residues. Unmatched junction bases numbered 10, after V lost 2 bases and J lost 6 bases. Germline V CDR1 and CDR2: EGSNGY, YDSYNSKV. This chain's CDR3 is CATWDVGGGYKKLF. Here the CDR3 DNA reads TGTGCCACCTGGGACGTCGGAGGGGGTTATAAGAAACTCTTT.

By frequency in the sample, this clone is medium-sized. The chain joins TRGV4 to TRGJ1 or TRGJ2. V lost 4 bases, J lost 0 bases, and 12 bases stayed unmatched. CDR1 is EGSTGY and CDR2 is YDSYTSSV in the germline V gene. This CDR3 contains 16 residues. Here the CDR3 reads CATWDRIPPNYYKKLF. CDR3 DNA sequence: TGTGCCACCTGGGACCGTATTCCCCCGAATTATTATAAGAAACTCTTT.

This clone was counted between two and nine times. This sequence may be a read error, since a much larger clone differs from it by one base. The same CDR3 can be traced to other DNA sequences in this sample. The chain joins TRGV3 to TRGJ1 or TRGJ2. This CDR3 contains 12 residues. Germline assignment: CDR1 VTNTFY and CDR2 YDVSTARD (reference sequence). V gave up 5 bases and J gave up 1 base; unmatched junction bases: 2. CDR3 in DNA: TGTGCCACCTGGGGAAATTATTATAAGAAACTCTTT. Its protein product is CATWGNYYKKLF.

The V call is TRGV2, the J call TRGJ1 or TRGJ2. CDR1 is EGSNGY and CDR2 is YDSYNSKV in the germline V gene. The V gene end was trimmed by 0 bases and the J gene end by 10 bases; junction bases not matched to a gene: 9. CDR3 length equals 13 residues. Here the CDR3 DNA reads TGTGCCACCTGGGACGGGCGATTTCGCAAGAAACTCTTT. Protein product: CATWDGRFRKKLF.

J is TRGJ1 or TRGJ2 and V is TRGV8. With V trimmed by 3 bases and J by 4 bases, 6 bases remained unmatched. The CDR3 covers 13 residues. In germline, CDR1 is VENAVY, CDR2 YDSYNSRV. In nucleotides, the CDR3 is TGTGCCACCTGGGATTCAGCCTATTATAAGAAACTCTTT. Translation: CATWDSAYYKKLF.

This clone is judged large. V and J are TRGV10 and TRGJ1 or TRGJ2. TRGV10 is placed among ORFs of uncertain function. This CDR3 spans 15 amino acids. The ends lost 8 bases at V and 4 bases at J; junction bases unmatched: 15. The CDR3 here is CAAWVGKKLYYKKLF. CDR3 sequence (DNA): TGTGCTGCGTGGGTAGGAAAGAAACTATATTATAAGAAACTCTTT.

A note on this clone: Other nucleotide sequences in the sample specify the same CDR3. V gene TRGV2 combines with J gene TRGJ1 or TRGJ2. From germline, CDR1 is EGSNGY and CDR2 YDSYNSKV. V lost 1 base to trimming and J lost 2 bases; unmatched junction nucleotides: 5. This CDR3 spans 14 amino acids. Here the CDR3 reads CATWDGKHYYKKLF. The CDR3 DNA follows: TGTGCCACCTGGGACGGTAAACATTATTATAAGAAACTCTTT.

Relative to its sample, this clone is medium-sized. The chain joins TRGV8 to TRGJP2. This CDR3 comprises 12 residues. The germline gives CDR1 VENAVY, CDR2 YDSYNSRV. With V trimmed by 4 bases and J by 10 bases, 6 bases remained unmatched. The CDR3 spells CATWEESWIKTF. In DNA form, the CDR3 reads TGTGCCACCTGGGAGGAGAGTTGGATCAAGACGTTT.

In its sample, this clone is large. The same CDR3 can be traced to other DNA sequences in this sample. This chain joins TRGV2 and TRGJ1 or TRGJ2. Per the germline V gene, CDR1 is EGSNGY and CDR2 is YDSYNSKV. V dropped 1 base and J dropped 1; count of bases not matched to a gene: 1. The CDR3 totals 13 residues. DNA of the CDR3: TGTGCCACCTGGGACGGTAATTATTATAAGAAACTCTTT. It yields the protein CATWDGNYYKKLF.

Only a few counts were recorded for this clone. This chain uses TRGV3 with TRGJ1 or TRGJ2. This CDR3 comprises 10 residues. V shed 6 bases and J 7 bases; nucleotides not matched to a gene: 3. Germline assignment: CDR1 VTNTFY and CDR2 YDVSTARD (reference sequence). The CDR3 DNA reads as TGTGCCACCTGGCTCTATAAGAAACTCTTT. Translation gives CATWLYKKLF.

This clone was seen a few times. V gene TRGV5 combines with J gene TRGJ1 or TRGJ2. Germline CDR1 reads VINAFY; CDR2 reads YDVSNSKD. CDR3 length equals 14 residues. Trimming cost V 3 bases and J 7 bases; bases outside gene matches: 12. The CDR3 loop reads CATWDGPPAYKKLF. In DNA form, the CDR3 reads TGTGCCACCTGGGACGGCCCTCCTGCGTATAAGAAACTCTTT.

The chain recombines TRGV8 with TRGJP. The germline CDR1 and CDR2 sequences are VENAVY and YDSYNSRV. This CDR3 is 16 amino acids long. Germline trimming cut 0 bases from V and 6 bases from J; bases unmatched to any gene: 2. The CDR3 protein is CATWDRRELGKKIKVF. In DNA, the CDR3 is TGTGCCACCTGGGATAGGCGAGAGTTGGGCAAAAAAATCAAGGTATTT.